The source of this T cell receptor (beta chain) is a study of blood T cell repertoires in COVID-19. Whole-study context: PBMCs, B-cell-depleted T cells, or T cells were the source of the cDNA or gDNA that made up the material.

Libraries were prepared by immunoSEQ multiplex PCR; TCRdb keeps only in-frame clonotypes and omits some of them. In the table there are some 370,000 clones, 87% of which are singletons. Germline loops: CDR1 SGHAT, CDR2 FQDESV (reference sequence). Trimming removed 1 base from V and 4 bases from J; junction bases left unmatched: 2. CDR3 length equals 15 residues. Enrolment of Seattle patients took place during active infection, and they were followed longitudinally. The sequenced sample consisted of peripheral blood. The chain combines TRBV11-1 with TRBJ2-7; 12 bases match TRBD2. The TCR was taken from a woman aged 30 to 39 with COVID-19, enrolled during active disease. The CDR3 bases are TGTGCCAGCAGCTTAGAGACTAGCGGGAGTTACGAGCAGTACTTC. Protein: CASSLETSGSYEQYF.